A selection of T cell receptor beta chains follows, all from one sample in a study of blood T cell repertoires in COVID-19. Using immunoSEQ multiplex PCR, the repertoire was profiled, and TCRdb retains in-frame clones only, with some absent. The table includes about 280,000 clones, about nine tenths detected once. The sample taken for sequencing was peripheral blood. These receptors came from a young woman with COVID-19, enrolled during active disease. Both conserved end residues are part of each CDR3. Fields, in order: J gene, V gene, clone size, CDR3 length, D gene, CDR3 DNA, CDR3 protein. D genes are given only for firm matches. The size field is filled for only some rows; it gives once, few, many or a size class.

TRBJ2-3	TRBV19	NA	17	TRBD1	TGTGCCAGTAGTATGGGTGACAGGGTCCCCGGCACAGATACGCAGTATTTT	CASSMGDRVPGTDTQYF
TRBJ1-5	TRBV5-5	NA	13	TRBD1	TGTGCCAGCAGCTGGGGACAGGGGGATCCCCAGCATTTT	CASSWGQGDPQHF
TRBJ2-1	TRBV24-1	NA	16	TRBD1	TGTGCCACCAGTCAATATCCCGGGACAGGGTACGATGAGCAGTTCTTC	CATSQYPGTGYDEQFF
TRBJ2-1	TRBV5-4	once	14	TRBD1	TGTGCCTGTGCGACAGGGAGTACATACAATGAGCAGTTCTTC	CACATGSTYNEQFF
TRBJ2-1	TRBV27	NA	17	TRBD1	TGTGCCAGCAGTACCTCGGACAGGGGGGTAGGCTACAATGAGCAGTTCTTC	CASSTSDRGVGYNEQFF
TRBJ2-5	TRBV15	NA	15	NA	TGTGCCACCAGCAGGGACGGGAACTTGGAGGAGACCCAGTACTTC	CATSRDGNLEETQYF
TRBJ1-2	TRBV11-3	NA	14	NA	TGTGCCAGCAGCTTAATGGTCGGGGGCTATGGCTACACCTTC	CASSLMVGGYGYTF
TRBJ2-7	TRBV11-2	NA	12	TRBD2	TGTGCCAGCAGCTGGGGGGGGATCGAGCAGTACTTC	CASSWGGIEQYF
TRBJ2-7	TRBV30	NA	12	NA	TGTGCCTGGACCCGGTCCCTCTACGAGCAGTACTTC	CAWTRSLYEQYF
TRBJ2-5	TRBV4-1	NA	16	TRBD2	TGCGCCAGCACCCAACACCTAGCGGGGGGCCAAGAGACCCAGTACTTC	CASTQHLAGGQETQYF
TRBJ1-1	TRBV7-8	NA	15	NA	TGTGCCAGCAGCTTAGACGGGTACCTGAACACTGAAGCTTTCTTT	CASSLDGYLNTEAFF
TRBJ1-1	TRBV19	NA	13	TRBD1	TGTGCCAGTAGCCCACAGGGGTTTCTTCGGGCTTTCTTT	CASSPQGFLRAFF
TRBJ1-4	TRBV7-9	NA	14	TRBD1	TGTGCCAGCAGCCGGGACAGGGCTAATGAAAAACTGTTTTTT	CASSRDRANEKLFF
TRBJ2-5	TRBV19	NA	15	NA	TGTGCCAGTAGTTCCCCAGGAGGGCGCCCAGAGACCCAGTACTTC	CASSSPGGRPETQYF
TRBJ1-1	TRBV5-1	NA	13	NA	TGCGCCAGCAGCTTCAGTGCGGGCACTGAAGCTTTCTTT	CASSFSAGTEAFF
TRBJ2-5	TRBV4-2	few	14	NA	TGTGCCAGCAGCCAAGATATGACTCAAGAGACCCAGTACTTC	CASSQDMTQETQYF
TRBJ2-7	TRBV2	NA	12	NA	TGTGCCAGCAGTGTGTCCGGGTACGAGCAGTACTTC	CASSVSGYEQYF
TRBJ1-1	TRBV28	NA	12	NA	TGTGCCAGCAGTTTAGAGGCCGCTGAAGCTTTCTTT	CASSLEAAEAFF
TRBJ1-1	TRBV10-3	NA	14	NA	TGTGCCATCAGTGAGATTGGGCCCGGCACTGAAGCTTTCTTT	CAISEIGPGTEAFF
TRBJ2-7	TRBV11-2	once	15	TRBD2	TGTGCCAGCAGCTTAGAACGGGGGGGATCCTACGAGCAGTACTTC	CASSLERGGSYEQYF
TRBJ2-1	TRBV5-5	NA	15	TRBD2	TGTGCCAGCAGCTTGTTTCTAGCGGGGGGGAATGAGCAGTTCTTC	CASSLFLAGGNEQFF
TRBJ2-7	TRBV11-2	NA	15	TRBD2	TGTGCCAGCAGAACCAGCGGGGGGCTCTCCTACGAGCAGTACTTC	CASRTSGGLSYEQYF
TRBJ2-1	TRBV19	NA	13	TRBD2	TGTGCCAGTAGTATAGTGGCGGGGGGCGGGCAGTTCTTC	CASSIVAGGGQFF
TRBJ2-7	TRBV4-1	NA	18	TRBD1	TGCGCCAGCAGCCAAGCCAGTCTCCTCGGGACAGGTCTTCAAGAGCAGTACTTC	CASSQASLLGTGLQEQYF
TRBJ2-3	TRBV4-1	NA	17	NA	TGCGCCAGCAGCCAAGCCACAGGGTCCCTGAGCACAGATACGCAGTATTTT	CASSQATGSLSTDTQYF
TRBJ1-4	TRBV10-2	NA	15	NA	TGCGCCAGCAGTGAGTCGGGACTTTCTAATGAAAAACTGTTTTTT	CASSESGLSNEKLFF
TRBJ2-3	TRBV5-6	once	16	TRBD2	TGTGCCAGCATCCTTAGCGGGGGGGCCATCACAGATACGCAGTATTTT	CASILSGGAITDTQYF
TRBJ2-5	TRBV1	few	16	NA	TGCACCAGCAGCCAAGTATCGTCAGGGGGCCAGGAGACCCAGTACTTC	CTSSQVSSGGQETQYF
TRBJ1-5	TRBV11-3	NA	18	TRBD1	TGTGCCAGCAGCTTAGATAGGGGACAGGACTATAGCAATCAGCCCCAGCATTTT	CASSLDRGQDYSNQPQHF
TRBJ2-7	TRBV24-1	NA	15	NA	TGTGCCACCAGTGACTCGGGACATAAAACCTACGAGCAGTACTTC	CATSDSGHKTYEQYF